This is a list of T cell receptor beta chains from one sample in a study of blood T cell repertoires in COVID-19. Using immunoSEQ multiplex PCR, the repertoire was profiled, and TCRdb retains in-frame clones only, with some absent. The table shows about 170,000 clones, with approximately 86% occurring only once. Sequenced input: peripheral blood. These receptors came from a man in his 70s with acute or convalescent COVID-19. Each CDR3 is given with its conserved first and last residue. The order of the fields is CDR3 protein, CDR3 DNA, clone size, D gene, J gene, V gene. The D gene is left open where the match is weak. Size tells how often a clone was seen (once, few, many) or the class of an expanded clone, and some rows leave it out.

CDR3aa: CASSYGSGGDSPLHF
CDR3nt: TGTGCCAGCAGTTACGGGTCCGGGGGAGATTCACCCCTCCACTTT
abundance: NA
d_gene: NA
j_gene: TRBJ1-6
v_gene: TRBV6-6

CDR3aa: CASSTGDRGPETQYF
CDR3nt: TGCGCCAGCAGCACAGGGGACAGGGGCCCAGAGACCCAGTACTTC
abundance: NA
d_gene: TRBD1
j_gene: TRBJ2-5
v_gene: TRBV5-1

CDR3aa: CASSLGWDRDEKLFF
CDR3nt: TGTGCCAGCAGCTTGGGGTGGGACAGGGATGAAAAACTGTTTTTT
abundance: NA
d_gene: TRBD1
j_gene: TRBJ1-4
v_gene: TRBV5-6

CDR3aa: CASSTSQSSYNSPLHF
CDR3nt: TGTGCCAGCAGCACCTCACAGAGCTCCTATAATTCACCCCTCCACTTT
abundance: once
d_gene: NA
j_gene: TRBJ1-6
v_gene: TRBV11-3

CDR3aa: CASSFSSLRGYTF
CDR3nt: TGTGCCAGCAGTTTTAGCTCTCTTCGCGGCTACACCTTC
abundance: NA
d_gene: NA
j_gene: TRBJ1-2
v_gene: TRBV28

CDR3aa: CASSFGQGRVGEQFF
CDR3nt: TGTGCCAGCAGTTTTGGGCAGGGGCGTGTTGGTGAGCAGTTCTTC
abundance: NA
d_gene: NA
j_gene: TRBJ2-1
v_gene: TRBV27

CDR3aa: CASSVGVNEEKLFF
CDR3nt: TGTGCCAGCAGCGTAGGGGTTAATGAAGAAAAACTGTTTTTT
abundance: NA
d_gene: NA
j_gene: TRBJ1-4
v_gene: TRBV6-5

CDR3aa: CASSVAGTGNQPQHF
CDR3nt: TGTGCCAGCAGCGTAGCTGGGACAGGGAATCAGCCCCAGCATTTT
abundance: NA
d_gene: TRBD1
j_gene: TRBJ1-5
v_gene: TRBV9

CDR3aa: CATTPGLAAFYEQYF
CDR3nt: TGTGCCACCACTCCGGGACTAGCGGCCTTCTACGAGCAGTACTTC
abundance: NA
d_gene: TRBD2
j_gene: TRBJ2-7
v_gene: TRBV15

CDR3aa: CASGVGSPLHF
CDR3nt: TGTGCCAGCGGAGTCGGTTCACCCCTCCACTTT
abundance: NA
d_gene: NA
j_gene: TRBJ1-6
v_gene: TRBV25-1

CDR3aa: CASRVQPVRGYTF
CDR3nt: TGCGCCAGCAGAGTTCAGCCGGTGAGGGGCTACACCTTC
abundance: NA
d_gene: NA
j_gene: TRBJ1-2
v_gene: TRBV5-1

CDR3aa: CASSLWGAPLGYTF
CDR3nt: TGTGCCAGCAGTTTATGGGGGGCCCCGCTTGGCTACACCTTC
abundance: NA
d_gene: NA
j_gene: TRBJ1-2
v_gene: TRBV28

CDR3aa: CASSQDRTMGTDTQYF
CDR3nt: TGTGCCAGCAGCCAAGATAGGACAATGGGCACAGATACGCAGTATTTT
abundance: NA
d_gene: NA
j_gene: TRBJ2-3
v_gene: TRBV3-1/TRBV3-2

CDR3aa: CASSLLRTGLAKNIQYF
CDR3nt: TGTGCCAGCAGCTTATTACGGACAGGTCTAGCCAAAAACATTCAGTACTTC
abundance: NA
d_gene: TRBD1
j_gene: TRBJ2-4
v_gene: TRBV11-2

CDR3aa: CASSGGDRRAFF
CDR3nt: TGTGCCAGCTCCGGCGGGGATCGGCGAGCTTTCTTT
abundance: NA
d_gene: NA
j_gene: TRBJ1-1
v_gene: TRBV6-6

CDR3aa: CASSIKELSYEQYF
CDR3nt: TGTGCCAGTAGTATTAAGGAGCTCTCATACGAGCAGTACTTC
abundance: NA
d_gene: NA
j_gene: TRBJ2-7
v_gene: TRBV19

CDR3aa: CAMSRGTSYNEQFF
CDR3nt: TGTGCCATGTCCCGGGGGACCTCCTACAATGAGCAGTTCTTC
abundance: NA
d_gene: NA
j_gene: TRBJ2-1
v_gene: TRBV10-3

CDR3aa: CAWSATENTEAFF
CDR3nt: TGTGCCTGGAGTGCGACAGAGAACACTGAAGCTTTCTTT
abundance: NA
d_gene: NA
j_gene: TRBJ1-1
v_gene: TRBV30

CDR3aa: CASITSGEEDTQYF
CDR3nt: TGTGCCAGCATTACTAGCGGGGAGGAAGATACGCAGTATTTT
abundance: NA
d_gene: TRBD2
j_gene: TRBJ2-3
v_gene: TRBV7-9

CDR3aa: CASSEDLAGVDTQYF
CDR3nt: TGTGCCAGCAGTGAAGACCTAGCGGGGGTAGATACGCAGTATTTT
abundance: NA
d_gene: TRBD2
j_gene: TRBJ2-3
v_gene: TRBV2

CDR3aa: CASSQESGTDTQYF
CDR3nt: TGCGCCAGCAGCCAAGAGTCAGGCACAGATACGCAGTATTTT
abundance: NA
d_gene: NA
j_gene: TRBJ2-3
v_gene: TRBV4-1

CDR3aa: CASSLGFRGGSTDTQYF
CDR3nt: TGTGCCAGCAGTTTAGGTTTTCGCGGCGGGAGCACAGATACGCAGTATTTT
abundance: NA
d_gene: NA
j_gene: TRBJ2-3
v_gene: TRBV27

CDR3aa: CASSSGETNEKLFF
CDR3nt: TGTGCCAGCAGTTCCGGGGAGACTAATGAAAAACTGTTTTTT
abundance: NA
d_gene: NA
j_gene: TRBJ1-4
v_gene: TRBV6-5

CDR3aa: CASSIRVPGANVLTF
CDR3nt: TGTGCCAGTAGTATTCGGGTCCCTGGGGCCAACGTCCTGACTTTC
abundance: NA
d_gene: NA
j_gene: TRBJ2-6
v_gene: TRBV19

CDR3aa: CASISRDRGYEQYF
CDR3nt: TGTGCCAGCATAAGCCGGGACAGGGGGTACGAGCAGTACTTC
abundance: few
d_gene: TRBD1
j_gene: TRBJ2-7
v_gene: TRBV2